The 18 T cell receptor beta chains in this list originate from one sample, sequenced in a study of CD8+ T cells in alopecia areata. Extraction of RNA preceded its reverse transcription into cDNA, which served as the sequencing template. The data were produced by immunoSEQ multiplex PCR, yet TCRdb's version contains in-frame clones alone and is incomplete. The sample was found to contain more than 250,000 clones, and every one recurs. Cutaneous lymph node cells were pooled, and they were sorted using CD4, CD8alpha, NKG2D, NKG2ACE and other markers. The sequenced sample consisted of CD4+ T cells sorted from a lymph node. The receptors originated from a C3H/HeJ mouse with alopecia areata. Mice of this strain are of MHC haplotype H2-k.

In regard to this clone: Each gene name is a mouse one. This CDR3 is CASGEHPGGRQDTQYF. CDR3 DNA, as far as it was read: TGTGCCAGCGGTGAGCATCCTGGGGGGAGGCAAGAC. The V and J genes are TRBV13-2 and TRBJ2-5, with 8 bases that match TRBD2. The read finishes 4 residues shy of the CDR3 end, and the germline J gene is used to complete it. In germline, CDR1 is NNHNN, CDR2 SYGAGS (reference sequence). The CDR3 is 16 amino acids. The V segment lost 2 bases and the J segment 3 bases; nucleotides outside the gene matches: 8.

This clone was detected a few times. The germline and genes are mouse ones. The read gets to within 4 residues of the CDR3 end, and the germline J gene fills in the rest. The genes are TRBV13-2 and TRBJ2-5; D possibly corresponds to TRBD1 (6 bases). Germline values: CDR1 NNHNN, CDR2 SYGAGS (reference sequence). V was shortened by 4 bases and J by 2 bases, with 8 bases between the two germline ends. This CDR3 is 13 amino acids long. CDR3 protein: CASGYRAQDTQYF. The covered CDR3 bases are TGTGCCAGCGGTTACAGGGCCCAAGAC.

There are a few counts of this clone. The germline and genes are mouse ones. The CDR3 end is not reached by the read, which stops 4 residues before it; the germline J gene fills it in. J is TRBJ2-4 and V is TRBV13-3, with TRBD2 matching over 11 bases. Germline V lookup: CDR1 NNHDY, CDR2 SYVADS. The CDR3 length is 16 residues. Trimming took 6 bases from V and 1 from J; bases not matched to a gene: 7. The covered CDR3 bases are TGTGCCAGCAAAACTGGGGGGGCGCGTGGTCAAAAC. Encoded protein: CASKTGGARGQN. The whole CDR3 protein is CASKTGGARGQNTLYF.

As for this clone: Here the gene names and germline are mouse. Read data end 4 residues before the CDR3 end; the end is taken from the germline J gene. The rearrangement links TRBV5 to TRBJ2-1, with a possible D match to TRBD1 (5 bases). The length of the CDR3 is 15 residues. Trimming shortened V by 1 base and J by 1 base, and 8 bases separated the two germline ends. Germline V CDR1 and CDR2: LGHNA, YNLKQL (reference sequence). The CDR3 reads CASSQVAGNYAEQFF. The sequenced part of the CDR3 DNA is TGTGCCAGCAGCCAAGTGGCAGGGAACTATGCT.

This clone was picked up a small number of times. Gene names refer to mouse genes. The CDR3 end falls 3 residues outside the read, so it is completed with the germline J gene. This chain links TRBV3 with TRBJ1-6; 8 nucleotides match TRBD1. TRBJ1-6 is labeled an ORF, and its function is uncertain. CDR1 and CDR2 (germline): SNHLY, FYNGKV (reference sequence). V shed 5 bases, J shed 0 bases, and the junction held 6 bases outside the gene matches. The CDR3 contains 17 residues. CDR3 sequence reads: CASSPPRGPSYNSPLYF. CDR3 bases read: TGTGCCAGCAGCCCCCCCAGGGGGCCTTCCTATAATTCGCCC.

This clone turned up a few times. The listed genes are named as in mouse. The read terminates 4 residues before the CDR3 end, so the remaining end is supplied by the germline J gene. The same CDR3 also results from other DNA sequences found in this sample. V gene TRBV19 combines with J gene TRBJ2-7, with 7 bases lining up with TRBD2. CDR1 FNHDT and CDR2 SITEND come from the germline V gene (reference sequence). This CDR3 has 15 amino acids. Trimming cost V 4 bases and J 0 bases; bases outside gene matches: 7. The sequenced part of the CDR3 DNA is TGTGCCAGCAGTCCCCTGGGGGAGAGCTCCTAT. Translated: CASSPLGESSY. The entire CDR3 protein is CASSPLGESSYEQYF.

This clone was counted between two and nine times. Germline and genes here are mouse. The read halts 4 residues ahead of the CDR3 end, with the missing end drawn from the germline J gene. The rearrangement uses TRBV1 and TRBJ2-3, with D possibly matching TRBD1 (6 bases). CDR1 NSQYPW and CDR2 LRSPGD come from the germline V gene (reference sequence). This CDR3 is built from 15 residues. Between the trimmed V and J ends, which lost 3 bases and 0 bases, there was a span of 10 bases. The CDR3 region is CTCSAQQGSAETLYF. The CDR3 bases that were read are TGCACCTGCAGTGCCCAACAGGGTAGTGCAGAA.

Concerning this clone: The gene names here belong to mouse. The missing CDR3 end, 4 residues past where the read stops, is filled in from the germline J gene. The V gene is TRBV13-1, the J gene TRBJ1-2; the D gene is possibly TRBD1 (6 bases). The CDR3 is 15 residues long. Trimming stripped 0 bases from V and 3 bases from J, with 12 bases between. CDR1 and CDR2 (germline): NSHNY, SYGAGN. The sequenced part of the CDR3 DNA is TGTGCCAGCAGTGATGGCAGGGAGGGGGACTCC. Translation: CASSDGREGDS. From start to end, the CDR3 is CASSDGREGDSDYTF.

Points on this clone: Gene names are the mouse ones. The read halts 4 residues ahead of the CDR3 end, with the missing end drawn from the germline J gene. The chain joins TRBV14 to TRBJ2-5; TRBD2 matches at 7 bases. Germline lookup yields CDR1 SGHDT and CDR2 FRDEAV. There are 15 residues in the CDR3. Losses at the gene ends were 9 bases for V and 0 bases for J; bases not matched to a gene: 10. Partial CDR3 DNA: TGTGCCACCAAAGACTGGGCTATTAACCAAGAC. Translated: CATKDWAINQD. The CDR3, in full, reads CATKDWAINQDTQYF.

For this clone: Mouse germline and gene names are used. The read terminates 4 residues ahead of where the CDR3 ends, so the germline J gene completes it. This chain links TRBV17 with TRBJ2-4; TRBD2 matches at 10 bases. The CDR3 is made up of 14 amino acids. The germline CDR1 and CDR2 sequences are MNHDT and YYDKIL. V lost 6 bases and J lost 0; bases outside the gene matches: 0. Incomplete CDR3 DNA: TGTGCTAGCAGGGACTGGGGGAGTCAAAAC. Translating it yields CASRDWGSQN. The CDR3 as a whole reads CASRDWGSQNTLYF.

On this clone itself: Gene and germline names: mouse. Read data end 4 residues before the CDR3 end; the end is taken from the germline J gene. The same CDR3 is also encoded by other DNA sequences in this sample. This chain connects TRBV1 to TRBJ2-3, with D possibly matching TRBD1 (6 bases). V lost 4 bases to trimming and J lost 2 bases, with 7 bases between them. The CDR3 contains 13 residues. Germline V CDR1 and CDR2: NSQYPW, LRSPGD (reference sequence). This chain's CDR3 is CTCSDRVAETLYF. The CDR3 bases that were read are TGCACCTGCAGTGACAGGGTTGCAGAA.

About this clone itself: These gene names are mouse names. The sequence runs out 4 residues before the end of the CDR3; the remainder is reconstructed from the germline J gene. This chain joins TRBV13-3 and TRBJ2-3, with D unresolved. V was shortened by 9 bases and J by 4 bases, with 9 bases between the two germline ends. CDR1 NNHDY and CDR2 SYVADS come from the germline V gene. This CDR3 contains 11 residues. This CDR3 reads CATSSPETLYF. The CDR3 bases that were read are TGTGCCACCTCCTCTCCAGAA.

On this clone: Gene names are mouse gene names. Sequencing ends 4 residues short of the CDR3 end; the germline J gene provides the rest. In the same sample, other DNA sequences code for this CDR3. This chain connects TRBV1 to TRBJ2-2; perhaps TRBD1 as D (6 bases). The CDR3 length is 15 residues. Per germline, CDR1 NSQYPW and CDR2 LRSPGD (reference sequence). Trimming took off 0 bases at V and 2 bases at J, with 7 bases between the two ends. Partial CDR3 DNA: TGCACCTGCAGTGCAGACCAGGGGAACACCGGG. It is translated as CTCSADQGNTG. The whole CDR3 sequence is CTCSADQGNTGQLYF.

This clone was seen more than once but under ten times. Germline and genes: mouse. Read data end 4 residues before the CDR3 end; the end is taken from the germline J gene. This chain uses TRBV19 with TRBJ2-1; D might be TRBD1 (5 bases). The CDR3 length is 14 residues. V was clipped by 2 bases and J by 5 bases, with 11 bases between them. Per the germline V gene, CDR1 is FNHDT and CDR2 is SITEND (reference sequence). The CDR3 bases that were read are TGTGCCAGCAGTATTGGACATCAAGATGCT. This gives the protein CASSIGHQDA. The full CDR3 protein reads CASSIGHQDAEQFF.

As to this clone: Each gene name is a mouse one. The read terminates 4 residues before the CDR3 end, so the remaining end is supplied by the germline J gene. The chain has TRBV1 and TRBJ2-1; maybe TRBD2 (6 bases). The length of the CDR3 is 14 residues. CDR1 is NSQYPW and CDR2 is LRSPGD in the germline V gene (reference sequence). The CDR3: CTCSADVGEAEQFF. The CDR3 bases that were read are TGCACCTGCAGTGCAGATGTGGGGGAAGCT.

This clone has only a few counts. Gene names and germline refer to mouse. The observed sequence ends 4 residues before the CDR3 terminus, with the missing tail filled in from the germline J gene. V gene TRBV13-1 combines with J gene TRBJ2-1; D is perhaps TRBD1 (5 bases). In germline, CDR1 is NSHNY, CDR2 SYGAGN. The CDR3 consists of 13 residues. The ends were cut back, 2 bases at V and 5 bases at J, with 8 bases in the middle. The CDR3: CASSEKTDAEQFF. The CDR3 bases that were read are TGTGCCAGCAGTGAGAAGACAGATGCT.

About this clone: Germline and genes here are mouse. The CDR3 DNA, read in part, is TGTGCTAGCAACAAGACAGGGAATAATTCGCCC. This sequence encodes CASNKTGNNSP. The CDR3 reads in full as CASNKTGNNSPLYF. V and J are TRBV29 and TRBJ1-6; 7 nucleotides match TRBD1. The observed sequence ends 3 residues before the CDR3 terminus, with the missing tail filled in from the germline J gene. TRBJ1-6 is reported as an ORF; its role is uncertain. V lost 7 bases to trimming and J lost 5 bases; unmatched junction nucleotides: 5. The CDR3 is 14 amino acids. Germline-derived CDR1 and CDR2 are MSHET and SYDVDS.

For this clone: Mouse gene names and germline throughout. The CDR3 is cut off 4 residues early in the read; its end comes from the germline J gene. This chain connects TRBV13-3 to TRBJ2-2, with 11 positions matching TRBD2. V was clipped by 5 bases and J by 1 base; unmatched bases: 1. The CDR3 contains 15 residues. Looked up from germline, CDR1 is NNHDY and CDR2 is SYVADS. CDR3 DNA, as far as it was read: TGTGCCAGCAGGGGACTGGGGGAAAACACCGGG. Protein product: CASRGLGENTG. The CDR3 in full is CASRGLGENTGQLYF.